This entry concerns a single T cell receptor (beta chain). Its antigen remains unidentified. Several immunoSEQ plates held equal portions of the genomic DNA taken from each subset. Some clones are missing from TCRdb's copy, which holds only in-frame ones; the method was immunoSEQ multiplex PCR. Altogether around 2,000,000 clones are present, 85% to 95% being singletons, with the ten largest covering 0.1% to 0.15%. The entry originates in a study of shared clonotypes between healthy human individuals. Points from the study as a whole: Rarefaction revealed incomplete sorted-subset sequencing despite large depth.

The CDR3 contains 14 residues. Germline V gene sequence: CDR1 SGHRS, CDR2 YFSETQ. With 1 base removed from V and 1 base from J, the gap between germline ends came to 8 bases. Input material: naive CD4+ T cells sorted from blood. Subset denoted: CD45RA+ positively selected. The V and J genes are TRBV5-1 and TRBJ1-1, with D hard to call. This receptor was taken from a man younger than 35 in good health. The CDR3, as DNA: TGCGCCAGCAGCTTGCAACAGAAGAACACTGAAGCTTTCTTT. It is translated as CASSLQQKNTEAFF.